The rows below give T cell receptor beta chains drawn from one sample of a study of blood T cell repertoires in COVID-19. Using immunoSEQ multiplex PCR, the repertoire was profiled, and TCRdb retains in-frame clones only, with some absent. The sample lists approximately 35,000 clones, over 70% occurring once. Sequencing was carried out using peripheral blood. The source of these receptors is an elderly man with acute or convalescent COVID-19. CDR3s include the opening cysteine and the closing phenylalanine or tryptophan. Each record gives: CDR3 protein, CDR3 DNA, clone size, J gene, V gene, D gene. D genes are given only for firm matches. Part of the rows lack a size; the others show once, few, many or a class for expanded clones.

CASSPQGAGYEQYF | TGCGCCAGCAGCCCGCAGGGGGCGGGGTACGAGCAGTACTTC | - | TRBJ2-7 | TRBV5-1 | TRBD1
CASRITGGATGANVLTF | TGTGCCAGCAGAATCACAGGGGGCGCTACTGGGGCCAACGTCCTGACTTTC | - | TRBJ2-6 | TRBV7-2 | TRBD1
CASSLAGAGAKNIQYF | TGCGCCAGCAGCTTGGCTGGGGCGGGGGCCAAAAACATTCAGTACTTC | - | TRBJ2-4 | TRBV5-1 | -
CSVEGGEAKNIQYF | TGCAGCGTTGAGGGGGGAGAAGCCAAAAACATTCAGTACTTC | - | TRBJ2-4 | TRBV29-1 | -
CASSRAGAGSGYTF | TGCGCCAGCAGCCGGGCGGGGGCCGGGAGTGGCTACACCTTC | - | TRBJ1-2 | TRBV5-1 | -
CASSPLYEQYF | TGTGCCAGCAGTCCCTTGTACGAGCAGTACTTC | - | TRBJ2-7 | TRBV6-5 | -
CASSLAEGGYGYTF | TGTGCCAGCAGCTTAGCCGAGGGGGGGTATGGCTACACCTTC | - | TRBJ1-2 | TRBV7-9 | -
CASSLSPAGASYEQYF | TGTGCCAGCAGCTTAAGCCCGGCGGGGGCATCCTACGAGCAGTACTTC | - | TRBJ2-7 | TRBV7-8 | -
CASSSGSLSYEQYF | TGTGCCAGCTCTAGCGGGTCCCTCTCCTACGAGCAGTACTTC | - | TRBJ2-7 | TRBV2 | TRBD2
CASSTRVPVVPQTGNEQFF | TGCGCCAGCAGCACCCGGGTTCCGGTGGTTCCGCAGACGGGCAATGAGCAGTTCTTC | - | TRBJ2-1 | TRBV5-1 | -
CASSLKTGVGNEQFF | TGTGCCAGCAGTTTAAAGACAGGAGTGGGCAATGAGCAGTTCTTC | once | TRBJ2-1 | TRBV27 | -
CASSSRQSYSYEQYF | TGTGCCAGCAGCTCTCGACAGAGCTATTCCTACGAGCAGTACTTC | - | TRBJ2-7 | TRBV5-4 | -
CASRTSGGSYEQYF | TGTGCCAGCCGGACTAGCGGTGGGTCCTACGAGCAGTACTTC | once | TRBJ2-7 | TRBV2 | TRBD2
CASSLSTGLLGGNDEQFF | TGTGCCAGCAGCTTATCAACGGGACTTCTTGGGGGGAACGATGAGCAGTTCTTC | - | TRBJ2-1 | TRBV7-3 | -
CASSPPTAQTSTDTQYF | TGTGCCAGCAGCCCACCGACAGCCCAAACTAGCACAGATACGCAGTATTTT | once | TRBJ2-3 | TRBV28 | -
CATSDSGTELYNEQFF | TGTGCCACCAGTGATTCCGGGACAGAACTCTACAATGAGCAGTTCTTC | - | TRBJ2-1 | TRBV24-1 | TRBD1
CASSPTGGGVSNQPQHF | TGTGCCAGCTCACCAACTGGAGGTGGGGTTAGCAATCAGCCCCAGCATTTT | - | TRBJ1-5 | TRBV18 | -
CASSRTGGSNQPQHF | TGTGCCAGCAGCCGTACCGGAGGGAGCAATCAGCCCCAGCATTTT | - | TRBJ1-5 | TRBV3-1/TRBV3-2 | -
CASSPQGAFGLGEKLFF | TGTGCCAGCAGTCCACAGGGGGCGTTCGGCCTCGGGGAAAAACTGTTTTTT | - | TRBJ1-4 | TRBV27 | TRBD1
CASSQDPMYQETQYF | TGTGCCAGCAGCCAAGATCCTATGTACCAAGAGACCCAGTACTTC | - | TRBJ2-5 | TRBV3-1/TRBV3-2 | -
CASSFRQAEVYGYTF | TGTGCCAGTAGTTTTCGACAGGCGGAGGTCTATGGCTACACCTTC | - | TRBJ1-2 | TRBV19 | -
CATTPGTDTQYF | TGTGCCACCACTCCAGGAACAGATACGCAGTATTTT | - | TRBJ2-3 | TRBV2 | -
CASSQGERETQYF | TGTGCCAGCAGCCAAGGGGAGCGGGAAACGCAGTATTTT | once | TRBJ2-3 | TRBV4-2 | TRBD2
CASRSSVRGTQYF | TGTGCCAGCCGCTCCTCCGTACGGGGGACCCAGTACTTC | - | TRBJ2-5 | TRBV3-1/TRBV3-2 | -
CASTRTGGMNTEAFF | TGCGCCAGCACCAGGACAGGGGGTATGAACACTGAAGCTTTCTTT | - | TRBJ1-1 | TRBV5-1 | TRBD1
CSASSGVNQPQHF | TGCAGTGCTAGTAGCGGGGTTAATCAGCCCCAGCATTTT | - | TRBJ1-5 | TRBV20-1 | -
CASCGEIDTEAFF | TGTGCCAGCTGCGGGGAAATTGACACTGAAGCTTTCTTT | - | TRBJ1-1 | TRBV2 | -
CASRRTGSNEQFF | TGTGCCAGTAGGAGGACAGGGAGTAATGAGCAGTTCTTC | - | TRBJ2-1 | TRBV19 | TRBD1
CASSRDSYGYTF | TGTGCCAGCAGCCGCGACAGCTATGGCTACACCTTC | - | TRBJ1-2 | TRBV5-4 | -
CASTPSGRVEQYF | TGTGCCAGCACTCCTAGCGGGAGAGTGGAGCAGTACTTC | - | TRBJ2-7 | TRBV27 | TRBD2
CSATFFEKLFF | TGCAGTGCTACTTTTTTTGAAAAACTGTTTTTT | - | TRBJ1-4 | TRBV20-1 | -
CASSVVSGGEGYGYTF | TGTGCCAGCAGCGTAGTTTCAGGGGGCGAGGGATATGGCTACACCTTC | - | TRBJ1-2 | TRBV9 | TRBD1